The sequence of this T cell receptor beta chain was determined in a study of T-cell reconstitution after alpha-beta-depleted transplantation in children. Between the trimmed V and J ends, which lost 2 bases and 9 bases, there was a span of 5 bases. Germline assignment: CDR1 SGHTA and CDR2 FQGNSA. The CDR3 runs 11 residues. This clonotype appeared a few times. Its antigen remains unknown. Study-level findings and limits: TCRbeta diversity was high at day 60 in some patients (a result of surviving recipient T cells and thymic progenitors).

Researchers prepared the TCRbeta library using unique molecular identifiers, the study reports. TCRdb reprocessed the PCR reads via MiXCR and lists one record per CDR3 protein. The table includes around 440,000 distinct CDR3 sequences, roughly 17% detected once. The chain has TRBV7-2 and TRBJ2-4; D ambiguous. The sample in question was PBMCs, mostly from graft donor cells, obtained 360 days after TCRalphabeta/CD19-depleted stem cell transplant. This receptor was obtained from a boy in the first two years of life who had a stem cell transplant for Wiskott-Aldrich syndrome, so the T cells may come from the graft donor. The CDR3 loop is CASSLLGIQYF. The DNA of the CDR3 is TGTGCCAGCAGCTTACTGGGCATTCAGTACTTC.